The 11 T cell receptor beta chains below come from one sample, sequenced in a study of cytomegalovirus exposure and HLA in healthy donors (dated by TCRdb to about 2017). Library generation was performed with the immunoSEQ multiplex PCR assay. For the multiplex PCR, a mixture combining 60 forward primers for TCR Vbeta segments and 13 reverse primers for TCR Jbeta segments was used. As stored in TCRdb, this immuneACCESS dataset retains in-frame rearrangements with V and J assigned. A fraction of the clones does not appear; measured against another copy, unresolved V genes explain less than half of the discrepancy, and the remainder lacks a known reason. The sample data list roughly 140,000 clones, and 60% to 80% of these were observed just once. Roughly 1.7% of the sample is taken by the ten largest. Sequenced input: PBMCs. These receptors all stem from a woman aged 30 to 39 in good health and CMV-seronegative.

The genes are TRBV5-1 and TRBJ2-1; 7 nucleotides agree with TRBD2. This CDR3 comprises 15 residues. Germline assignment: CDR1 SGHRS and CDR2 YFSETQ. V shed 4 bases, J shed 7 bases, and the junction held 11 bases outside the gene matches. The CDR3 here is CASSPLLAGVNEQFF. CDR3 nucleotides: TGCGCCAGCAGCCCCCTCCTGGCGGGAGTAAATGAGCAGTTCTTC.

The CDR3 DNA reads as TGTGCCAGCAGCTTAAGGGCAGGGCCGGGGACAGGGGTCGTGACCGGGGAGCTGTTTTTT. Translating gives CASSLRAGPGTGVVTGELFF. The chain carries TRBV7-3 and TRBJ2-2; TRBD1 aligns across 10 bases. The V segment lost 1 base and the J segment 5 bases; nucleotides outside the gene matches: 16. The CDR3 is 20 residues long. Per germline, CDR1 SGHTA and CDR2 FQGTGA.

This rearrangement joins TRBV30 to TRBJ1-1; D call uncertain. Germline CDR1 and CDR2: GTSNPN and SVGIG (reference sequence). Trimming stripped 2 bases from V and 3 bases from J, with 13 bases between. This CDR3 is built from 14 residues. The CDR3 DNA sequence: TGTGCCTGGAGTCCTCCTTCCCCAGACACTGAAGCTTTCTTT. Protein product: CAWSPPSPDTEAFF.

The chain is built from TRBV9 and TRBJ1-1; D not resolved. Germline lookup yields CDR1 SGDLS and CDR2 YYNGEE. The CDR3 is made up of 14 amino acids. V was pared by 4 bases and J by 5 bases, with 15 bases between. DNA of the CDR3: TGTGCCAGCAGCCCCGGCGGGGATGCAACTGAAGCTTTCTTT. This sequence encodes CASSPGGDATEAFF.

The chain carries TRBV7-9 and TRBJ2-1, with TRBD2 matching over 9 bases. J gave up 7 bases and V 2 bases, and 12 bases lay outside the gene matches. Germline V gene lookup returns CDR1 SEHNR and CDR2 FQNEAQ (reference sequence). CDR3 size: 17 residues. CDR3: CASSLRFGGRGVNEQFF. The CDR3 DNA reads TGTGCCAGCAGCTTAAGATTCGGCGGGAGGGGGGTAAATGAGCAGTTCTTC.

The CDR3 loop reads CASAPGQTYLVNTEAFF. In nucleotides, the CDR3 is TGTGCCAGCGCCCCGGGACAGACTTACCTAGTGAACACTGAAGCTTTCTTT. The chain combines TRBV28 with TRBJ1-1; 7 bases are a match to TRBD1. This CDR3 is built from 17 residues. Germline values: CDR1 MDHEN, CDR2 SYDVKM. Unmatched junction bases numbered 15, after V lost 8 bases and J lost 0 bases.

This clone showed up just a few times. The chain recombines TRBV9 with TRBJ2-5; TRBD2 matches 10 bases. The CDR3 is 16 amino acids. J lost 0 bases, V lost 0 bases, and 2 bases had no gene match. CDR1 and CDR2 (germline): SGDLS, YYNGEE. CDR3 amino acids: CASSVGAGGHQETQYF. CDR3 bases: TGTGCCAGCAGCGTAGGAGCGGGGGGGCACCAAGAGACCCAGTACTTC.

The chain combines TRBV14 with TRBJ1-2, with no clear D. The V gene's germline CDR1 is SGHDN and CDR2 FVKESK. The germline V and J ends were trimmed by 4 bases and 8 bases, with 17 bases remaining between them. CDR3 length: 14 residues. The CDR3 DNA is TGTGCCAGCAGCCGATCGGCATCGGGGAGGGGCTACACCTTC. It is translated as CASSRSASGRGYTF.

Here the CDR3 reads CASSPMTGDTGELFF. CDR3 DNA sequence: TGCGCCAGCAGCCCGATGACAGGGGACACCGGGGAGCTGTTTTTT. V gene TRBV4-1 combines with J gene TRBJ2-2; 8 nucleotides agree with TRBD1. The CDR3 contains 15 residues. Germline V gene sequence: CDR1 MGHRA, CDR2 YSYEKL. V dropped 4 bases and J dropped 3; count of bases not matched to a gene: 4.

The CDR3 region has the DNA TGCGCCAGCAGCCATCCTAGCGGGAGGGCCGTGAATGAGCAGTTCTTC. Amino acid sequence: CASSHPSGRAVNEQFF. J is TRBJ2-1 and V is TRBV4-1; TRBD2 agrees at 12 bases. The CDR3 is made up of 16 amino acids. In germline, CDR1 is MGHRA, CDR2 YSYEKL. Losses at the gene ends were 3 bases for V and 7 bases for J; bases not matched to a gene: 7.

The genes are TRBV6-6 and TRBJ2-7, with D perhaps matching TRBD2 (5 bases). CDR3 length: 14 residues. The germline gives CDR1 MNHNY, CDR2 SVGAGI (reference sequence). V shed 2 bases and J shed 4 bases, with 12 bases lying between them. This CDR3 is CASSYRGMGYEQYV. CDR3 in DNA: TGTGCCAGCAGTTACCGAGGGATGGGTTACGAGCAGTACGTC.